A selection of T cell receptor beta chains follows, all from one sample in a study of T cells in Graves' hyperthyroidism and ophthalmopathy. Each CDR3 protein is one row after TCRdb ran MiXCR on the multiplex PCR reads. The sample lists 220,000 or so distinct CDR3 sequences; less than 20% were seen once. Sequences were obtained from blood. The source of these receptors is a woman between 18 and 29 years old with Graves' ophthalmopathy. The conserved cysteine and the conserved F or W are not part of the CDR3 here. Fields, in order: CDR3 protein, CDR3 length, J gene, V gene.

CDR3: ASSQDWGCGTGHEKLF; length: 16; J: TRBJ1-4; V: TRBV3-2
CDR3: ASSLFRMEYEQY; length: 12; J: TRBJ2-7; V: TRBV12-3/TRBV12-4
CDR3: ASSLERQGRTEAF; length: 13; J: TRBJ1-1; V: TRBV11-2
CDR3: SALVSPPTVNLYGYT; length: 15; J: TRBJ1-2; V: TRBV20-1
CDR3: ASSQQAGLAGVYEQY; length: 15; J: TRBJ2-7; V: TRBV7-2
CDR3: SVVGTEETQY; length: 10; J: TRBJ2-5; V: TRBV29-1
CDR3: SASEGGGLGYT; length: 11; J: TRBJ1-2; V: TRBV20-1
CDR3: ASSPGGGGGELF; length: 12; J: TRBJ2-2; V: TRBV28
CDR3: ASSLSWHQSYNEQF; length: 14; J: TRBJ2-1; V: TRBV7-2
CDR3: ASRDLTSSSYEQY; length: 13; J: TRBJ2-7; V: TRBV6-1
CDR3: ASSNRGAYNEQF; length: 12; J: TRBJ2-1; V: TRBV3-1
CDR3: ASRTAGLAGKQF; length: 12; J: TRBJ2-1; V: TRBV19
CDR3: ATSRGNPQETQY; length: 12; J: TRBJ2-5; V: TRBV15
CDR3: ASSLLAGGHQETQY; length: 14; J: TRBJ2-5; V: TRBV7-2
CDR3: ASTGKDTQY; length: 9; J: TRBJ2-3; V: TRBV7-4
CDR3: ASSPTGLGGELF; length: 12; J: TRBJ2-2; V: TRBV12-3/TRBV12-4
CDR3: ASSFVGQANNEQF; length: 13; J: TRBJ2-1; V: TRBV5-6
CDR3: ASSVGGGSEKLF; length: 12; J: TRBJ1-4; V: TRBV2
CDR3: ASSYEGNYGYT; length: 11; J: TRBJ1-2; V: TRBV6-5
CDR3: ASSVIGGDEKLF; length: 12; J: TRBJ1-4; V: TRBV5-1
CDR3: ASSIDRGSTDTQY; length: 13; J: TRBJ2-3; V: TRBV5-1
CDR3: SARRWQLTVNSPLH; length: 14; J: TRBJ1-6; V: TRBV20-1
CDR3: ASSETPQGAF; length: 10; J: TRBJ1-1; V: TRBV6-1
CDR3: ASSQGGLAGGPSNGEQF; length: 17; J: TRBJ2-1; V: TRBV6-7
CDR3: SVRTGTIAYEQY; length: 12; J: TRBJ2-7; V: TRBV29-1
CDR3: ATSRDLGPAEQY; length: 12; J: TRBJ2-7; V: TRBV15
CDR3: ASSQVRDSNTGELF; length: 14; J: TRBJ2-2; V: TRBV4-2
CDR3: ASSQLNSGNTIY; length: 12; J: TRBJ1-3; V: TRBV18
CDR3: ASILAGNTGELF; length: 12; J: TRBJ2-2; V: TRBV7-2
CDR3: ASSVSFASNQPQH; length: 13; J: TRBJ1-5; V: TRBV6-1
CDR3: ASSYGDRNEQF; length: 11; J: TRBJ2-1; V: TRBV6-2/TRBV6-3
CDR3: ASRRDRSSYNSPLH; length: 14; J: TRBJ1-6; V: TRBV27
CDR3: ASIEDSSSYEQY; length: 12; J: TRBJ2-7; V: TRBV7-2
CDR3: ASSISGRYEQF; length: 11; J: TRBJ2-1; V: TRBV11-2
CDR3: ATSDLDGDTQY; length: 11; J: TRBJ2-3; V: TRBV24-1
CDR3: ASSYSWGGIAGNTIY; length: 15; J: TRBJ1-3; V: TRBV6-5
CDR3: ASSYPVSSGNTIY; length: 13; J: TRBJ1-3; V: TRBV7-9
CDR3: ASSFFGGDPYEQY; length: 13; J: TRBJ2-7; V: TRBV7-2
CDR3: ASSLLYTSYPADTQY; length: 15; J: TRBJ2-3; V: TRBV7-6
CDR3: ASSERQGKSPLH; length: 12; J: TRBJ1-6; V: TRBV5-1
CDR3: ASSQDRAPAEAF; length: 12; J: TRBJ1-1; V: TRBV4-3